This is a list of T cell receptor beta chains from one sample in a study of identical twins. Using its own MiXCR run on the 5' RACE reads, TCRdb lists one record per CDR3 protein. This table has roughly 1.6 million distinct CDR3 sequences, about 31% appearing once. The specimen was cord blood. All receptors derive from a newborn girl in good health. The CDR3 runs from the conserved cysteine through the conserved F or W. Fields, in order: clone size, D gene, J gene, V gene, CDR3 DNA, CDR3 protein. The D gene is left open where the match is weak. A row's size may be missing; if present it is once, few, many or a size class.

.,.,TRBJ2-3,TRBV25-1,TGTGCCAGCAGTAAGCCGTTCGGCACAGATACGCAGTATTTT,CASSKPFGTDTQYF
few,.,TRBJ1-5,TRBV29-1,TGCAGCGTTGAAGTAGGCGGGAACAATCAGCCCCAGCATTTT,CSVEVGGNNQPQHF
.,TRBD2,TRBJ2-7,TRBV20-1,TGCAGTGCTAGAACCTCTAGCGGGAGCTACGAGCAGTACTTC,CSARTSSGSYEQYF
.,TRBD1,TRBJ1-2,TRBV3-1,TGTGCTAGCAGCCTTGGACAGGAACGCTATGGCTACACCTTC,CASSLGQERYGYTF
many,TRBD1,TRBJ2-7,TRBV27,TGTGCCAGCAGGACAGGGGGCTACGAGCAGTACTTC,CASRTGGYEQYF
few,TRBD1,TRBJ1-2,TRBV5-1,TGCGCCAGCAAAACGGGACAGTCTAACTATGGCTACACCTTC,CASKTGQSNYGYTF
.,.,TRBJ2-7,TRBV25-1,TGTGCCAGCAGTGGGCCCAAGCGGGCCACCCTATCGGATGCCTACAATGAGCAGTACTTC,CASSGPKRATLSDAYNEQYF
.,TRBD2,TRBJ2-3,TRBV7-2,TGTGCCAGCAGCTTTCCCCGGGTAGCGGGAGGGTCAGATACGCAGTATTTT,CASSFPRVAGGSDTQYF
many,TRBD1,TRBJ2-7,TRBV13,TGTGCCAGCAGCCTTCCAGGGGGCTCCTACGAGCAGTACTTC,CASSLPGGSYEQYF
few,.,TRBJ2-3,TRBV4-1,TGCGCCAGCAGCCAAGTTAAACTAGCATCTGATACGCAGTATTTT,CASSQVKLASDTQYF
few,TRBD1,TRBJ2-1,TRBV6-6,TGTGCCAGCACCCTACAGGGGGCTGAGCAGTTCTTC,CASTLQGAEQFF